This TCR beta chain originates from a study of blood T cell repertoires in COVID-19. The wider study: Samples representing acute and convalescent COVID-19 were sourced from the United States, Italy and Spain. PBMCs, B-cell-depleted T cells, or T cells were the source of the cDNA or gDNA that made up the material.

The V and J ends lost 2 bases and 1 base, in that order; junction bases with no gene match: 5. The germline V gene encodes CDR1 MNHEY and CDR2 SVGAGI. The CDR3 is 15 amino acids. Profiled with immunoSEQ multiplex PCR; TCRdb holds only in-frame clones, not every one. Of approximately 200,000 clones in the sample, about 84% are singletons; the top ten hold roughly 8.7%. Assignment of participants to cohorts was predicated upon participant-reported clinical history. The sequenced sample was PBMCs or T cells enriched from blood (not recorded which). The sequence came from a woman aged 25 to 39 who had recovered from COVID-19. The rearrangement links TRBV6-5 to TRBJ2-7; 7 nucleotides match TRBD1. CDR3 residues: CASSYRDRGSYEQYF. In DNA form, the CDR3 reads TGTGCCAGCAGTTACCGGGACAGAGGATCCTACGAGCAGTACTTC.